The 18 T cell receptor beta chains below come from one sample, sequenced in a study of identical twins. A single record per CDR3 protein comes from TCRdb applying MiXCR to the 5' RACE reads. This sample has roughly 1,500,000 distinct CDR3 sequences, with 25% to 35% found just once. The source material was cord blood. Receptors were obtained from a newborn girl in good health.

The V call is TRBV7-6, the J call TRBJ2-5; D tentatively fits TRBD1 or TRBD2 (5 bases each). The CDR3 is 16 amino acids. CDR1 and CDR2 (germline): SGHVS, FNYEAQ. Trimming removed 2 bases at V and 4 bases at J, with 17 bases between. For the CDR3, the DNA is TGTGCCAGCAGCTTATCCCAGCTACAGGCGGGAGAGACCCAGTACTTC. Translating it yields CASSLSQLQAGETQYF. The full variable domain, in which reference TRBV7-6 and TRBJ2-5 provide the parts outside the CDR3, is GAGVSQSPRYKVTKRGQDVALRCDPISGHVSLYWYRQALGQGPEFLTYFNYEAQQDKSGLPNDRFSAERPEGSISTLTIQRTEQRDSAMYRCASSLSQLQAGETQYFGPGTRLLVL.

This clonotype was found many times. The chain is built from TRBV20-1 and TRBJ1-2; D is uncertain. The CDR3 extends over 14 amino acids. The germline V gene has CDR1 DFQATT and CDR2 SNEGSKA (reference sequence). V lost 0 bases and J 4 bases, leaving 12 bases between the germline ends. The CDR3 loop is CSARDGVTAYGYTF. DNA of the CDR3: TGCAGTGCTAGAGATGGGGTGACGGCCTATGGCTACACCTTC.

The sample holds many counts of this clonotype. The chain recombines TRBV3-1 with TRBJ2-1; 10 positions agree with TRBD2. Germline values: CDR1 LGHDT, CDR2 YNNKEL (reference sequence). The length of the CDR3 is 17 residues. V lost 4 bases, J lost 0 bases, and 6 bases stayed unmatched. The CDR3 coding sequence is TGTGCCAGCAGCCTCGGACTAGCGGCGAGCTCCTACAATGAGCAGTTCTTC. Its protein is CASSLGLAASSYNEQFF.

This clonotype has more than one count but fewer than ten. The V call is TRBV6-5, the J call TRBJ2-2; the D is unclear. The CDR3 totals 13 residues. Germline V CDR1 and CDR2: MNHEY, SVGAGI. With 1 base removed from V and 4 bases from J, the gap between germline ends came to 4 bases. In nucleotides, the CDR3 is TGTGCCAGCAGTTACTTCGGCACCGGGGAGCTGTTTTTT. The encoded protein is CASSYFGTGELFF.

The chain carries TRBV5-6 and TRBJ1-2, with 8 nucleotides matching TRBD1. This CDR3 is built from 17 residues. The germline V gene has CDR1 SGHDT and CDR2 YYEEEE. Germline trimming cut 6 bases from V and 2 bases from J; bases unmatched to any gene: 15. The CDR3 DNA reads TGTGCCAGCACCCATGACAGGGGAACCAGCCCAAACTATGGCTACACCTTC. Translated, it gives CASTHDRGTSPNYGYTF.

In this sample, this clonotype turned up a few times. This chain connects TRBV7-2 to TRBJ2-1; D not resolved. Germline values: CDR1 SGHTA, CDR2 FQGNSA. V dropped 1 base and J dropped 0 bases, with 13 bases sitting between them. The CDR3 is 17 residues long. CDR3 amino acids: CASSLDGRIYSYNEQFF. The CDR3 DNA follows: TGTGCCAGCAGCTTAGATGGACGAATTTACTCCTACAATGAGCAGTTCTTC.

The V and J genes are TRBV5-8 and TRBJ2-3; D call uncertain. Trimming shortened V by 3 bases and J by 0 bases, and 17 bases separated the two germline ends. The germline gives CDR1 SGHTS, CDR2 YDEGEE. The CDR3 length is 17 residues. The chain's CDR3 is CASSWTRQSTSTDTQYF. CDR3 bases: TGTGCCAGCAGCTGGACCAGGCAGTCCACTAGCACAGATACGCAGTATTTT.

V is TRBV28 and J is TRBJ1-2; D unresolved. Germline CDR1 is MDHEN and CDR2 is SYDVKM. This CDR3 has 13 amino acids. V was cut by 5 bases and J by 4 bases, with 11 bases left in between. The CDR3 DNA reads TGTGCCAGCAGTCGGACCCTATCCTATGGCTACACCTTC. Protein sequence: CASSRTLSYGYTF.

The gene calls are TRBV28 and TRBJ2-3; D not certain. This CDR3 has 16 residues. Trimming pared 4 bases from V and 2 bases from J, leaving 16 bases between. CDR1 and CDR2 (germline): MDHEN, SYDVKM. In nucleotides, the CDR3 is TGTGCCAGCAGTTCGGTAGCATGGGGTAACACAGATACGCAGTATTTT. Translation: CASSSVAWGNTDTQYF.

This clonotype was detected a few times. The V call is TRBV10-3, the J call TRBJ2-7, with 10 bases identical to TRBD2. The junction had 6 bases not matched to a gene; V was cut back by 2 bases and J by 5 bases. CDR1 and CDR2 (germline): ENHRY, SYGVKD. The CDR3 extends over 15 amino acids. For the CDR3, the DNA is TGTGCCATCAGTGAGGCGGGACTAGCGTTCCACGAGCAGTACTTC. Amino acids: CAISEAGLAFHEQYF.

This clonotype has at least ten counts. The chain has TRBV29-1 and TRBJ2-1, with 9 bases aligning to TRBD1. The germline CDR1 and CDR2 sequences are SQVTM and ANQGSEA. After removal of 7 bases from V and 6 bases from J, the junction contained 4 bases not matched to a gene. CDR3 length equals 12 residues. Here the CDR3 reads CSAGTGTNEQFF. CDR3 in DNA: TGCAGCGCCGGGACAGGGACCAATGAGCAGTTCTTC.

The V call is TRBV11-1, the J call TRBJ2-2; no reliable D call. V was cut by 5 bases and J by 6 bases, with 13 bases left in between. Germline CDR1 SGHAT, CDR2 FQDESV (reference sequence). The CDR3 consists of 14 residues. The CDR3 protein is CASSARNGPGELFF. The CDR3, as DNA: TGTGCCAGCAGCGCCCGGAATGGCCCCGGGGAGCTGTTTTTT.

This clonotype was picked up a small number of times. CDR3 coding DNA: TGCAGCTTCATACAGGGAGGCCTGAACACTGAAGCTTTCTTT. This gives the protein CSFIQGGLNTEAFF. The V and J genes are TRBV29-1 and TRBJ1-1; tentative D call: TRBD1 (6 bases). CDR3 size: 14 residues. V was cut by 8 bases and J by 0 bases, with 16 bases left in between. Germline lookup yields CDR1 SQVTM and CDR2 ANQGSEA. Combining the CDR3 with reference TRBV29-1 and TRBJ1-1 gives the whole variable domain SAVISQKPSRDICQRGTSLTIQCQVDSQVTMMFWYRQQPGQSLTLIATANQGSEATYESGFVIDKFPISRPNLTFSTLTVSNMSPEDSSIYLCSFIQGGLNTEAFFGQGTRLTVV.

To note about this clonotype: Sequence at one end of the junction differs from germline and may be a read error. The CDR3 spells CASSLPGEDGCTF. In DNA form, the CDR3 reads TGTGCCAGCAGTTTACCAGGGGAGGATGGCTGCACCTTC. The chain uses TRBV28 and TRBJ1-2; D might be TRBD1 (6 bases). Germline values: CDR1 MDHEN, CDR2 SYDVKM. The CDR3 is 13 residues long.

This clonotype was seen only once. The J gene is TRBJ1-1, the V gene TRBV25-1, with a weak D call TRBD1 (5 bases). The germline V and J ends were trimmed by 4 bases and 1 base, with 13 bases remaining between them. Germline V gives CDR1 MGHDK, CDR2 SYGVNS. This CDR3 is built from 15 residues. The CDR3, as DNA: TGTGCCAGCAGTGGCCCCAGGGAGGGGAACACTGAAGCTTTCTTT. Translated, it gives CASSGPREGNTEAFF.

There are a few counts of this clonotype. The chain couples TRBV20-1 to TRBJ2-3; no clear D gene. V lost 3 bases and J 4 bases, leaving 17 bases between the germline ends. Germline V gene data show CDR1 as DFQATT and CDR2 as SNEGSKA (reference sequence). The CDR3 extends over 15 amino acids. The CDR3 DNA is TGCAGTGCTAGCGTGGCGATTCTGGTCGCAGATACGCAGTATTTT. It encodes CSASVAILVADTQYF.

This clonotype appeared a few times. As DNA, the CDR3 is TGCAGTGCTAGAGATCAGACTAGCGGGAGGTCTAATTACAATGAGCAGTTCTTC. Protein product: CSARDQTSGRSNYNEQFF. The V call is TRBV20-1, the J call TRBJ2-1; TRBD2 aligns across 13 bases. Germline CDR1 and CDR2: DFQATT and SNEGSKA (reference sequence). Unmatched junction bases numbered 9, after V lost 0 bases and J lost 4 bases. This CDR3 is 18 amino acids long.

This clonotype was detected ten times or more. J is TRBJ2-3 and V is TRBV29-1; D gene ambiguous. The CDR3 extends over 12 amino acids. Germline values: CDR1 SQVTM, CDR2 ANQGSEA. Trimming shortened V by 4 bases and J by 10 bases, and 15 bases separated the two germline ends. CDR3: CSVVDRRYAQYF. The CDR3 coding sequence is TGCAGCGTTGTTGACCGCAGATACGCGCAGTATTTT.